These 18 T cell receptor beta chains originate from one sample sequenced in a study of T cell responses to AZD1222 COVID-19 vaccine. Clones were sequenced by immunoSEQ multiplex PCR, and TCRdb holds only the in-frame ones, with some missing. The sample includes some 200,000 clones, 85% to 95% seen only once; the top ten take about 1%. Material: peripheral blood, obtained 28 days after the second AZD1222 dose. The receptors shown here come from an adult who received the AZD1222 COVID-19 vaccine.

This chain links TRBV3-1 (or the pseudogene TRBV3-2) with TRBJ1-1; D uncertain. Trimming cost V 8 bases and J 1 base, with 11 bases left between them. Germline V CDR1 and CDR2: LGHDT, YNNKEL (reference sequence). The CDR3 loop spans 13 amino acids. This CDR3 reads CASVPPGNTEAFF. CDR3 nucleotide sequence: TGTGCCAGCGTGCCACCGGGGAACACTGAAGCTTTCTTT.

The chain joins TRBV28 to TRBJ1-3; D uncertain. Germline CDR1 and CDR2: MDHEN and SYDVKM. The CDR3 loop spans 12 amino acids. V was pared by 8 bases and J by 0 bases, with 5 bases between. The CDR3 DNA is TGTGCCAGCCAGATCTCTGGAAACACCATATATTTT. Protein: CASQISGNTIYF.

The rearrangement joins TRBV7-9 to TRBJ2-4; the match to TRBD2 covers 8 bases. Unmatched junction bases numbered 15, after V lost 5 bases and J lost 0 bases. Germline V gene sequence: CDR1 SEHNR, CDR2 FQNEAQ (reference sequence). The CDR3 extends over 19 amino acids. The CDR3 DNA is TGTGCCAGCAGCCAAGGAGGACCAGCGGGGGCGATAGCCAAAAACATTCAGTACTTC. It translates to CASSQGGPAGAIAKNIQYF. Complete variable domain (other parts from reference TRBV7-9 and TRBJ2-4): DTGVSQNPRHKITKRGQNVTFRCDPISEHNRLYWYRQTLGQGPEFLTYFQNEAQLEKSRLLSDRFSAERPKGSFSTLEIQRTEQGDSAMYLCASSQGGPAGAIAKNIQYFGAGTRLSVL.

V gene TRBV2 combines with J gene TRBJ2-3; D is possibly TRBD2 (5 bases). Germline V gene lookup returns CDR1 SNHLY and CDR2 FYNNEI. The CDR3 contains 14 residues. Deletions cut 7 bases from V and 0 bases from J, with 11 bases between. The CDR3 sequence is CASTRASSTDTQYF. The CDR3 nucleotides read TGTGCCAGCACGCGGGCCTCTAGCACAGATACGCAGTATTTT.

The chain couples TRBV6-4 to TRBJ2-3, with D tentatively TRBD1 (5 bases). The CDR3 runs to 13 residues. Between the trimmed V and J ends, which lost 6 bases and 8 bases, there was a span of 15 bases. Germline V gives CDR1 MRHNA, CDR2 SNTAGT. The CDR3 nucleotides are TGTGCCAGCAGCGATCAGGGCTCAGGTACGCAGTATTTT. This translates into CASSDQGSGTQYF.

A few counts support this clone. V gene TRBV24-1 combines with J gene TRBJ2-2; TRBD2 agrees at 9 bases. Losses at the gene ends were 3 bases for V and 2 bases for J; bases not matched to a gene: 6. The CDR3 totals 17 residues. Germline CDR1 is KGHDR and CDR2 is SFDVKD. This CDR3 reads CATSDTSTSGNTGELFF. CDR3 nucleotides: TGTGCCACCAGTGATACCTCGACTAGCGGCAACACCGGGGAGCTGTTTTTT.

The table lists this clone with a few counts. The CDR3 here is CAWSVGPGNQPQHF. CDR3 nucleotide sequence: TGTGCCTGGAGTGTAGGGCCGGGCAATCAGCCCCAGCATTTT. The chain recombines TRBV30 with TRBJ1-5, with no clear D. Germline V gene data show CDR1 as GTSNPN and CDR2 as SVGIG (reference sequence). V gave up 0 bases and J gave up 2 bases, with 8 bases separating them. The CDR3 spans 14 residues.

The gene calls are TRBV30 and TRBJ2-7, with TRBD1 matching over 7 bases. The CDR3 runs to 13 residues. Trimming cost V 6 bases and J 2 bases; bases outside gene matches: 7. The V gene's germline CDR1 is GTSNPN and CDR2 SVGIG (reference sequence). The CDR3 DNA is TGTGCCTGCAACAGGGGACCTCCCTACGAGCAGTACTTC. Translating it yields CACNRGPPYEQYF.

The CDR3 region is CASSLPASTSSGANVLTF. The CDR3 DNA reads as TGTGCCAGCAGTCTCCCAGCCAGTACCAGCTCTGGGGCCAACGTCCTGACTTTC. The V gene is TRBV27, the J gene TRBJ2-6, with no clear D. V was pared by 5 bases and J by 0 bases, with 17 bases between. The V gene's germline CDR1 is MNHEY and CDR2 SMNVEV (reference sequence). The CDR3 covers 18 residues.

The count of this clone is one. The genes are TRBV4-1 and TRBJ2-1; the D gene could be TRBD1 or TRBD2 (6 bases each). CDR1 is MGHRA and CDR2 is YSYEKL in the germline V gene. Trimming shortened V by 3 bases and J by 4 bases, and 10 bases separated the two germline ends. There are 14 residues in the CDR3. CDR3 sequence reads: CASSHRGLYNEQFF. The CDR3, as DNA: TGCGCCAGCAGCCACCGGGGGCTTTACAATGAGCAGTTCTTC.

The rearrangement joins TRBV29-1 to TRBJ1-1, with D unclear. Trimming removed 5 bases from V and 0 bases from J, with 10 bases in between. The CDR3 runs 13 residues. From germline, CDR1 is SQVTM and CDR2 ANQGSEA. CDR3 sequence reads: CSVSNTLNTEAFF. Written as DNA, the CDR3 is TGCAGCGTTTCTAATACACTGAACACTGAAGCTTTCTTT.

The V call is TRBV6-1, the J call TRBJ2-7; D unresolved. Germline CDR1 reads MNHNS; CDR2 reads SASEGT. The V gene lost 6 bases and the J gene lost 4 bases, with 7 bases spanning the gap. This CDR3 spans 11 amino acids. Here the CDR3 DNA reads TGTGCCAGCAGCCAAATATACGAGCAGTACTTC. It is translated as CASSQIYEQYF.

This chain connects TRBV24-1 to TRBJ2-2, with D possibly being TRBD1 (5 bases). The CDR3 totals 16 residues. Germline V gene data show CDR1 as KGHDR and CDR2 as SFDVKD. V lost 2 bases and J lost 0, with 9 bases in between. For the CDR3, the DNA is TGTGCCACCAGTGATTCAGGGTACGCGAACACCGGGGAGCTGTTTTTT. It specifies CATSDSGYANTGELFF.

The chain carries TRBV6-2 or TRBV6-3 and TRBJ1-3; 7 bases map to TRBD1. Trimming took 2 bases from V and 3 from J; bases not matched to a gene: 4. Germline values: CDR1 MNHEY, CDR2 SVGEGT. CDR3 length: 15 residues. The CDR3 region is CASSYTGVVGNTIYF. The CDR3 DNA is TGTGCCAGCAGTTACACAGGGGTTGTTGGAAACACCATATATTTT.

The gene calls are TRBV11-2 and TRBJ1-2, with D perhaps TRBD1 (5 bases). This CDR3 has 17 amino acids. The germline V and J ends were trimmed by 6 bases and 3 bases, with 23 bases remaining between them. The germline V gene has CDR1 SGHAT and CDR2 FQNNGV. This CDR3 reads CASRPIRGSWRHYGYTF. The CDR3 nucleotides are TGTGCCAGCAGGCCGATTCGGGGCTCGTGGCGCCACTATGGCTACACCTTC. The whole variable domain, remainder taken from reference TRBV11-2 and TRBJ1-2, is EAGVAQSPRYKIIEKRQSVAFWCNPISGHATLYWYQQILGQGPKLLIQFQNNGVVDDSQLPKDRFSAERLKGVDSTLKIQPAKLEDSAVYLCASRPIRGSWRHYGYTFGSGTRLTVV.

The CDR3 nucleotides read TGTGCCAGCAGCTCTGCGGGACTAGCGGGGGCGAGCTCCTACAATGAGCAGTTCTTC. It codes for CASSSAGLAGASSYNEQFF. The J gene is TRBJ2-1, the V gene TRBV7-2; TRBD2 aligns across 14 bases. The CDR3 consists of 19 residues. From germline, CDR1 is SGHTA and CDR2 FQGNSA. J gave up 0 bases and V 4 bases, and 8 bases lay outside the gene matches.

The CDR3 sequence: CSASRGPNQPQHF. In DNA form, the CDR3 reads TGCAGTGCTAGTAGGGGCCCCAATCAGCCCCAGCATTTT. The V call is TRBV20-1, the J call TRBJ1-5; D perhaps matches TRBD1 (5 bases). V lost 3 bases and J 3 bases, leaving 9 bases between the germline ends. Germline V gives CDR1 DFQATT, CDR2 SNEGSKA (reference sequence). CDR3 length: 13 amino acids.

The gene calls are TRBV5-1 and TRBJ1-1, with D unclear. Germline CDR1 is SGHRS and CDR2 is YFSETQ. This CDR3 is 16 amino acids long. Trimming took 7 bases from V and 1 from J, leaving 20 bases between them. The CDR3 DNA follows: TGCGCCAGCTTCAAGACGGCATATGAGAGGAACACTGAAGCTTTCTTT. Protein product: CASFKTAYERNTEAFF. The variable domain in full, with the rest retrieved from reference TRBV5-1 and TRBJ1-1, is KAGVTQTPRYLIKTRGQQVTLSCSPISGHRSVSWYQQTPGQGLQFLFEYFSETQRNKGNFPGRFSGRQFSNSRSEMNVSTLELGDSALYLCASFKTAYERNTEAFFGQGTRLTVV.